Described below is a single T cell receptor (beta chain) sequence and its context. This CDR3 contains 16 residues. The V gene end was trimmed by 5 bases and the J gene end by 6 bases; junction bases not matched to a gene: 12. The germline V gene encodes CDR1 ENHRY and CDR2 SYGVKD. Study processing details: The authors estimated nucleated cell counts from reference gene primer amplification. Measured with immunoSEQ multiplex PCR; TCRdb has only the in-frame clones, and not every one. For V, J and clone size, that table is used; D and trimming come from the DNA. The sample yields about 24,000 clones, under 90% seen once. The sample is drawn from a study of blood T cell repertoires in COVID-19. For the study at large: Sources were T cells, B-cell-depleted T cells, or PBMCs; the material itself was cDNA or gDNA.

The J gene is TRBJ2-1, the V gene TRBV10-3; 8 bases align to TRBD2. The sample comprised peripheral blood. This TCR came from a man in his 70s with acute or convalescent COVID-19. CDR3 sequence (DNA): TGTGCCATCAGTATCAGAGCGGGAGAGGAGGCCAATGAGCAGTTCTTC. This encodes CAISIRAGEEANEQFF.